The 20 T cell receptor beta chains below come from one sample, sequenced in a study of cytomegalovirus exposure and HLA in healthy donors. Use of 60 Vbeta and 13 Jbeta primers characterized the PCR. Profiling relied on immunoSEQ multiplex PCR, and the TCRdb table lists in-frame clones only, not all of them. The sample shows about 130,000 clones, 70% to 80% of them seen only once. Source material: PBMCs. The receptor source for this set is a man aged 30 to 45 in good health and CMV-seronegative.

As concerns this clone: The sample has other DNA sequences that encode this CDR3 too. This chain connects TRBV5-6 to TRBJ1-5, with a weak D call TRBD1 (5 bases). Looked up from germline, CDR1 is SGHDT and CDR2 is YYEEEE. The CDR3 contains 15 residues. V was clipped by 2 bases and J by 0 bases, with 9 bases between them. The CDR3 nucleotides read TGTGCCAGCAGCTTCGGGGGGTATAGCAATCAGCCCCAGCATTTT. Translated, it gives CASSFGGYSNQPQHF.

This rearrangement joins TRBV5-4 to TRBJ2-4; 7 bases are shared with TRBD1. V was pared by 2 bases and J by 9 bases, with 11 bases of the junction left unmatched. The CDR3 is made up of 15 amino acids. From germline, CDR1 is SGHNT and CDR2 YYREEE (reference sequence). The CDR3 DNA follows: TGTGCCAGCAGCTTTTCTAACAGGGGTGAGGGCATTCAGTACTTC. Residues: CASSFSNRGEGIQYF.

The chain is built from TRBV9 and TRBJ2-3, with 9 bases matching TRBD2. Germline trimming cut 7 bases from V and 0 bases from J; bases unmatched to any gene: 12. The germline V gene encodes CDR1 SGDLS and CDR2 YYNGEE. The CDR3 has 17 amino acids. CDR3 residues: CASPRYLAGESTDTQYF. The CDR3, as DNA: TGTGCCAGCCCAAGATATTTAGCGGGGGAAAGCACAGATACGCAGTATTTT.

The chain employs TRBV5-6 and TRBJ2-5; D not certain. The CDR3 sequence is 13 residues long. Trimming took 4 bases from V and 0 from J, leaving 7 bases between them. Germline CDR1 SGHDT, CDR2 YYEEEE. CDR3 amino acids: CASSPEDQETQYF. The CDR3 nucleotides read TGTGCCAGCAGCCCAGAAGACCAAGAGACCCAGTACTTC.

The gene calls are TRBV7-9 and TRBJ1-2, with 7 bases fitting TRBD1. This CDR3 is 12 amino acids long. The J segment lost 7 bases and the V segment lost 4 bases, leaving 3 bases of the junction unmatched. Germline loops: CDR1 SEHNR, CDR2 FQNEAQ (reference sequence). CDR3 residues: CASSSDRVGYTF. In DNA, the CDR3 is TGTGCCAGCAGCTCCGACAGGGTTGGCTACACCTTC.

This clone is a singleton in its sample. The genes are TRBV7-9 and TRBJ1-2; 8 nucleotides agree with TRBD1. Germline CDR1 and CDR2: SEHNR and FQNEAQ (reference sequence). V shed 2 bases and J 7 bases; nucleotides not matched to a gene: 3. The length of the CDR3 is 13 residues. CDR3 amino acids: CASSLNQGAGYTF. The CDR3 coding sequence is TGTGCCAGCAGCTTAAACCAGGGGGCTGGCTACACCTTC.

The chain employs TRBV27 and TRBJ2-7; possibly TRBD1 for D (6 bases). With 7 bases removed from V and 6 bases from J, the gap between germline ends came to 19 bases. The CDR3 sequence is 14 residues long. The germline V gene has CDR1 MNHEY and CDR2 SMNVEV (reference sequence). The CDR3 spells CASIKTGPWGEQYF. CDR3 bases: TGTGCCAGCATCAAGACAGGACCATGGGGCGAGCAGTACTTC.

Written as DNA, the CDR3 is TGTGCCAGTAGTATGAGGCAGGGGCACTCTGGGGCCAACGTCCTGACTTTC. Amino acids: CASSMRQGHSGANVLTF. The rearrangement joins TRBV19 to TRBJ2-6, with D possibly matching TRBD1 (6 bases). Trimming stripped 3 bases from V and 0 bases from J, with 12 bases between. CDR1 is LNHDA, CDR2 SQIVND, per germline (reference sequence). The CDR3 has 17 amino acids.

The chain employs TRBV28 and TRBJ1-5; D not certain. The CDR3 has 11 residues. Germline V lookup: CDR1 MDHEN, CDR2 SYDVKM. V lost 7 bases, J lost 9 bases, and 10 bases lay in between. CDR3 protein: CASTGNWPQHF. The CDR3 DNA sequence: TGTGCCAGCACCGGGAATTGGCCCCAGCATTTT.

This clone was counted a single time. The rearrangement uses TRBV4-2 and TRBJ2-3; D call uncertain. Germline loops: CDR1 LGHNA, CDR2 YNFKEQ. Trimming removed 1 base from V and 5 bases from J, with 7 bases in between. This CDR3 has 13 residues. Here the CDR3 DNA reads TGTGCCAGCAGCCAAGTCCCGGGAGATACGCAGTATTTT. This encodes CASSQVPGDTQYF.

The chain couples TRBV27 to TRBJ2-7; D may be TRBD1 (5 bases). Germline lookup yields CDR1 MNHEY and CDR2 SMNVEV (reference sequence). The length of the CDR3 is 12 residues. Trimming took off 5 bases at V and 1 base at J, with 6 bases between the two ends. The CDR3 reads CASSTGSYEQYF. In DNA form, the CDR3 reads TGTGCCAGCAGTACAGGTTCCTACGAGCAGTACTTC.

The CDR3 DNA sequence: TGTGCCACCGGCGGTGGGAACTATGGCTACACCTTC. It specifies CATGGGNYGYTF. The genes are TRBV28 and TRBJ1-2, with no clear D. The CDR3 length is 12 residues. V dropped 10 bases and J dropped 2 bases, with 11 bases sitting between them. Per the germline V gene, CDR1 is MDHEN and CDR2 is SYDVKM.

CDR3 in amino acids: CASTGHSQETQYF. As DNA, the CDR3 is TGTGCCAGTACCGGACACTCCCAAGAGACCCAGTACTTC. This chain uses TRBV19 with TRBJ2-5; a weak D match, TRBD1 (5 bases). Germline V lookup: CDR1 LNHDA, CDR2 SQIVND (reference sequence). The CDR3 consists of 13 residues. V was shortened by 7 bases and J by 1 base, with 10 bases between the two germline ends.

This chain uses TRBV7-2 with TRBJ1-4; D call uncertain. The CDR3 has 14 amino acids. Per the germline V gene, CDR1 is SGHTA and CDR2 is FQGNSA. Deletions cut 4 bases from V and 8 bases from J, with 14 bases between. The CDR3 loop reads CASSYVRPGEKLFF. The CDR3 DNA sequence: TGTGCCAGCAGCTACGTGCGGCCGGGGGAAAAACTGTTTTTT.

This sequence joins TRBV6-1 and TRBJ1-1, with a weak D call TRBD1 (5 bases). CDR1 and CDR2 (germline): MNHNS, SASEGT. The V gene lost 7 bases and the J gene lost 0 bases, with 15 bases spanning the gap. The CDR3 runs 15 residues. CDR3 in DNA: TGTGCCAGCAAGTCGGAGAGGACATTGAACACTGAAGCTTTCTTT. Its protein product is CASKSERTLNTEAFF.

This clone occurred a few times. Written as DNA, the CDR3 is TGTGCCAGAAGGAAGCGGGGAGACAATGAGCAGTTCTTC. This encodes CARRKRGDNEQFF. The J gene is TRBJ2-1, the V gene TRBV7-5; the table assigns TRBD2, which was not confirmed against the DNA. TRBV7-5 is an annotated pseudogene. The CDR3 has 13 residues.

The chain has TRBV28 and TRBJ1-3, with D perhaps TRBD1 (6 bases). The CDR3 runs 15 residues. Germline V gene data show CDR1 as MDHEN and CDR2 as SYDVKM. V lost 0 bases and J 4 bases, leaving 10 bases between the germline ends. CDR3 sequence (DNA): TGTGCCAGCAGTTTATGGGGGGCAGACGGAAACACCATATATTTT. Protein: CASSLWGADGNTIYF.

This clone was detected once. The rearrangement joins TRBV4-2 to TRBJ2-1, with no clear D. The germline V gene encodes CDR1 LGHNA and CDR2 YNFKEQ. Deletions cut 0 bases from V and 6 bases from J, with 18 bases between. The CDR3 contains 17 residues. The CDR3: CASSQEMASNPINEQFF. The DNA of the CDR3 is TGTGCCAGCAGCCAAGAAATGGCCTCCAACCCCATCAATGAGCAGTTCTTC.

The V and J genes are TRBV4-1 and TRBJ1-5; D ambiguous. The germline V gene has CDR1 MGHRA and CDR2 YSYEKL. The CDR3 length is 15 residues. The ends were cut back, 0 bases at V and 1 base at J, with 7 bases in the middle. In DNA, the CDR3 is TGCGCCAGCAGCCAAGAGAAGAGGAGCAATCAGCCCCAGCATTTT. It encodes CASSQEKRSNQPQHF.

As concerns this clone: A read error may produce the germline difference seen at one junction end. This rearrangement joins TRBV6-6 to TRBJ1-1; a weak D match, TRBD1 (6 bases). There are 13 residues in the CDR3. Per germline, CDR1 MNHNY and CDR2 SVGAGI (reference sequence). The CDR3 DNA reads as TGTGCCAGTTCCTGGGAGGGGGGGACTCACCAAAACTTT. Translation gives CASSWEGGTHQNF.